Each of the 18 T cell receptor beta chains below was sequenced from the same sample in a study of Graves' ophthalmopathy and Graves' hyperthyroidism. RNA transcripts provided the template for amplifying TCR beta CDR3 regions. HTBI-primed RT-PCR formed the first round, and a multiplex PCR formed the second. MiXCR, applied by TCRdb to the multiplex PCR reads, yields one record per CDR3 protein. The profile covers 170,000 or so distinct CDR3 sequences, with roughly 36% appearing a single time and 8% to 10% taken by the ten largest. Sequenced material: peripheral blood. Every receptor here comes from a young man with Graves' ophthalmopathy.

This clonotype was seen repeatedly, ten times or more. This sequence joins TRBV4-1 and TRBJ2-2, with D perhaps matching TRBD1 (5 bases). Deletions cut 1 base from V and 4 bases from J, with 13 bases between. The CDR3 is 16 amino acids. Germline V gene sequence: CDR1 MGHRA, CDR2 YSYEKL. The CDR3 sequence is CASSQVSTGVTGELFF. The CDR3 DNA is TGCGCCAGCAGCCAAGTTAGTACAGGCGTCACCGGGGAGCTGTTTTTT.

In this sample, this clonotype turned up many times. This chain connects TRBV6-2 or TRBV6-3 to TRBJ2-6; D is perhaps TRBD2 (6 bases). V was pared by 1 base and J by 1 base, with 14 bases between. Per germline, CDR1 MNHEY and CDR2 SVGEGT. This CDR3 has 18 residues. The CDR3 DNA follows: TGTGCCAGCAGTTACTTCGCACTAGCAAGGTCTGGGGCCAACGTCCTGACTTTC. Amino acid sequence: CASSYFALARSGANVLTF.

The genes are TRBV7-2 and TRBJ1-2; D unresolved. CDR3 length: 15 amino acids. Germline V gene data show CDR1 as SGHTA and CDR2 as FQGNSA. The V end lost 3 bases, the J end lost 4 bases, and 15 bases lay between the germline ends. The chain's CDR3 is CASSFPWEVLYGYTF. The CDR3 nucleotides are TGTGCCAGCAGCTTCCCCTGGGAAGTTCTCTATGGCTACACCTTC.

This clonotype was detected many times. The rearrangement links TRBV20-1 to TRBJ2-7; unclear D gene. Trimming took 4 bases from V and 7 from J, leaving 14 bases between them. The CDR3 spans 12 residues. The germline gives CDR1 DFQATT, CDR2 SNEGSKA (reference sequence). The CDR3 DNA sequence: TGCAGTGCTATTCTGCCAGGAGTTGAGCAGTACTTC. Amino acids: CSAILPGVEQYF.

The V gene is TRBV28, the J gene TRBJ1-1, with D tentatively TRBD1 (6 bases). This CDR3 has 13 amino acids. CDR1 is MDHEN, CDR2 SYDVKM, per germline. The ends were cut back, 10 bases at V and 0 bases at J, with 12 bases in the middle. CDR3 nucleotide sequence: TGTGCCACCAGGGGTGCGATGAACACTGAAGCTTTCTTT. Its translation: CATRGAMNTEAFF.

This rearrangement joins TRBV6-1 to TRBJ1-1, with D hard to call. This CDR3 comprises 13 residues. The germline V and J ends were trimmed by 1 base and 6 bases, with 9 bases remaining between them. Germline values: CDR1 MNHNS, CDR2 SASEGT. As DNA, the CDR3 is TGTGCCAGCAGTGAAGACTCGTGGGCTGAAGCTTTCTTT. Residues: CASSEDSWAEAFF.

This clonotype was observed many times. The rearrangement uses TRBV28 and TRBJ2-7; 9 bases line up with TRBD2. Germline V gives CDR1 MDHEN, CDR2 SYDVKM. The V gene end was trimmed by 5 bases and the J gene end by 2 bases; junction bases not matched to a gene: 7. The CDR3 sequence is 15 residues long. CDR3 nucleotides: TGTGCCAGCAGTGGGGCTAGCGGGATAACCTACGAGCAGTACTTC. The encoded protein is CASSGASGITYEQYF.

The chain recombines TRBV20-1 with TRBJ2-2; perhaps TRBD2 as D (6 bases). CDR3 length: 18 amino acids. Germline-derived CDR1 and CDR2 are DFQATT and SNEGSKA (reference sequence). Trimming took off 2 bases at V and 3 bases at J, with 22 bases between the two ends. The CDR3, as DNA: TGCAGTGCTAGATCATCAACGCACGGGGACTCCTACACCGGGGAGCTGTTTTTT. It encodes CSARSSTHGDSYTGELFF.

This clonotype was observed at least ten times. The chain uses TRBV24-1 and TRBJ1-1; TRBD1 matches at 7 bases. The CDR3 runs to 16 residues. With V trimmed by 5 bases and J by 1 base, 9 bases remained unmatched. Germline CDR1 KGHDR, CDR2 SFDVKD. The CDR3: CATSGRQGIGNTEAFF. CDR3 in DNA: TGTGCCACCAGTGGTAGACAGGGAATCGGGAACACTGAAGCTTTCTTT.

Ten or more counts support this clonotype. This chain uses TRBV12-3 or TRBV12-4 with TRBJ1-1; D is ambiguous. Trimming pared 0 bases from V and 1 base from J, leaving 12 bases between. The length of the CDR3 is 16 residues. As DNA, the CDR3 is TGTGCCAGCAGTTTAGCGCTGTTAAGGCGGAACACTGAAGCTTTCTTT. Its protein product is CASSLALLRRNTEAFF.

The V call is TRBV28, the J call TRBJ1-5, with D unclear. Germline V CDR1 and CDR2: MDHEN, SYDVKM. The CDR3 runs to 15 residues. V lost 2 bases and J lost 5, with 13 bases in between. CDR3 in amino acids: CASSLILGPHQPQHF. CDR3 nucleotide sequence: TGTGCCAGCAGTTTAATCCTAGGCCCGCATCAGCCCCAGCATTTT.

This clonotype was recorded a few times. V is TRBV28 and J is TRBJ1-5; TRBD1 agrees at 8 bases. Germline assignment: CDR1 MDHEN and CDR2 SYDVKM. This CDR3 has 16 residues. V dropped 1 base and J dropped 5; count of bases not matched to a gene: 7. As DNA, the CDR3 is TGTGCCAGCAGTTTATCGGGCAGGGGGCCCGATCAGCCCCAGCATTTT. This codes for CASSLSGRGPDQPQHF. Full variable domain (outside the CDR3, taken from reference TRBV28 and TRBJ1-5): DVKVTQSSRYLVKRTGEKVFLECVQDMDHENMFWYRQDPGLGLRLIYFSYDVKMKEKGDIPEGYSVSREKKERFSLILESASTNQTSMYLCASSLSGRGPDQPQHFGDGTRLSIL.

This clonotype was counted only a few times. The DNA of the CDR3 is TGTGCCACCAGTGATGGGTCCGACACTGAAGCTTTCTTT. The encoded protein is CATSDGSDTEAFF. The rearrangement uses TRBV24-1 and TRBJ1-1; D is undetermined. The CDR3 covers 13 residues. Per germline, CDR1 KGHDR and CDR2 SFDVKD. Trimming pared 3 bases from V and 3 bases from J, leaving 7 bases between.

This clonotype was counted many times. The chain uses TRBV7-9 and TRBJ1-5, with no clear D. Germline loops: CDR1 SEHNR, CDR2 FQNEAQ (reference sequence). CDR3 length equals 15 residues. Trimming removed 5 bases from V and 5 bases from J, with 16 bases in between. The CDR3 region is CASSTDREGDQPQHF. The CDR3 nucleotides are TGTGCCAGCAGCACCGATAGGGAGGGCGATCAGCCCCAGCATTTT.

The sample holds a few counts of this clonotype. This chain's CDR3 is CASSKRELGYEAFF. The DNA for the CDR3 is TGTGCCAGCAGTAAGCGGGAGTTGGGGTATGAAGCTTTCTTT. The V and J genes are TRBV7-2 and TRBJ1-1; D unclear. The V and J ends lost 6 bases and 7 bases respectively, with 18 bases between them. The CDR3 has 14 amino acids. Germline CDR1 is SGHTA and CDR2 is FQGNSA.

This chain uses TRBV15 with TRBJ1-2, with D tentatively TRBD1 (5 bases). Trimming stripped 0 bases from V and 4 bases from J, with 18 bases between. Germline values: CDR1 LNHNV, CDR2 YYDKDF (reference sequence). This CDR3 has 17 amino acids. DNA for the CDR3: TGTGCCACCAGCAGAGATCAGTCACAAGGGGAGCGCTATGGCTACACCTTC. It translates to CATSRDQSQGERYGYTF.

This clonotype was seen at least ten times. V usage is TRBV2 and J usage is TRBJ2-5; 12 nucleotides line up with TRBD1. V shed 5 bases, J shed 13 bases, and the junction held 11 bases outside the gene matches. The CDR3 contains 14 residues. Germline assignment: CDR1 SNHLY and CDR2 FYNNEI. The CDR3 region has the DNA TGTGCCAGCAGTCCTACCGGGACAGGGGGCTTTAGGTACTTC. It translates to CASSPTGTGGFRYF.

J is TRBJ1-1 and V is TRBV12-3 or TRBV12-4; a possible D gene is TRBD1 (5 bases). This CDR3 contains 13 residues. With 6 bases removed from V and 5 bases from J, the gap between germline ends came to 13 bases. The CDR3 loop reads CASSRVRETEAFF. CDR3 bases: TGTGCCAGCAGCCGTGTCAGGGAGACTGAAGCTTTCTTT.